The clone carrying this T cell receptor beta chain has at least ten counts. Its antigen remains unknown. These data are taken from a study of CD8+ T cells in alopecia areata. Turning to the study itself: Percent of scalp involved defined treated patients' severity scores. Study conclusions and caveats: Persistence in scalp and blood during tofacitinib was observed for many expanded lesional clones. Mouse data revealed clearer TCR sharing than patient data did, a gap possibly tied to HLA.

This CDR3 has 13 amino acids. Deletions cut 0 bases from V and 1 base from J, with 3 bases between. Germline V gene data show CDR1 as LGHNA and CDR2 as YSLEER. This sample's treatment: oral pan-JAK inhibitor, 5-10 mg twice daily. The study team obtained lesional scalp punch biopsies and peripheral blood from alopecia areata patients. Once RNA had been extracted, it was reverse transcribed into cDNA to act as the sequencing template. Only in-frame clones appear in the TCRdb table, and some are missing; sequencing was by immunoSEQ multiplex PCR. This sample yields 150,000 to 200,000 clones, of which around three fifths are seen a single time; roughly 1.3% belongs to the top ten.

Sample: CD4+ T cells sorted from blood, taken at approximately week 50, from a patient treated with tofacitinib. The chain uses TRBV4-3 and TRBJ1-1; no clear D gene. The source is a human donor with alopecia areata. This CDR3 is CASSQETNTEAFF. CDR3 bases: TGCGCCAGCAGCCAAGAGACGAACACTGAAGCTTTCTTT.